This T cell receptor beta chain comes out of a study of early T cells in non-severe SARS-CoV-2 infection. The overall study: Chains were unpaired, as sequencing was done on bulk RNA from unsorted whole blood.

Study-level results: Lookups in VDJdb leaned toward anti-spike CD8 responses and missed private and CD4 specificities.

The CDR3 has 15 residues. The V and J ends lost 0 bases and 2 bases respectively, with 14 bases between them. CDR1 is DFQATT and CDR2 is SNEGSKA in the germline V gene (reference sequence). Comments on this clonotype: As yet, its antigen is unknown.

Individual cDNA molecules each received unique molecular identifiers attached to them. TCRdb re-called the 5' RACE reads through MiXCR, storing one row per CDR3 protein. The table shows 50,000 or so distinct CDR3 sequences, with 8% to 8.5% occurring only once. Specimen: whole blood. The chain joins TRBV20-1 to TRBJ2-7; possible D gene TRBD2, 5 bases. The receptor's source is an adult who was a healthcare worker with PCR-confirmed SARS-CoV-2 infection or an uninfected control (not recorded which). CDR3 nucleotide sequence: TGCAGTGCTAGAGATCCCGGGATCTCCCCCTACGAGCAGTACTTC. Its protein is CSARDPGISPYEQYF.